The following is a T cell receptor (beta chain) sequence with its context. The junction differs from germline at one of its ends, possibly a read error. Germline V gene data show CDR1 as PRHDT and CDR2 as FYEKMQ (reference sequence). The CDR3 spans 15 residues. The library came from three nested PCR rounds adapted from ARM-PCR protocols. TCRdb recomputed calls from the multiplex PCR reads with MiXCR, one row per CDR3 protein. This repertoire shows about 93,000 distinct CDR3 sequences, about 67% found once; its top ten account for approximately 16%. The sample comes from a study of tumor and adjacent non-tumor tissue in lung cancer. No cell sorting was done before RNA was extracted from the tissue. Between August and November 2014, newly diagnosed, chemotherapy-naive lung cancer patients underwent thoracic surgery in China.

This TCR was sampled from a man aged 60-69 years with non-small cell lung cancer. The chain links TRBV13 to TRBJ2-5; unclear D gene. What was sequenced was lung tumor tissue. CDR3 sequence: CASSLVRDWEETKYF. The CDR3, as DNA: TGTGCCAGCAGCTTAGTTAGAGACTGGGAAGAGACCAAGTACTTC. Complete variable domain (other parts from reference TRBV13 and TRBJ2-5): AAGVIQSPRHLIKEKRETATLKCYPIPRHDTVYWYQQGPGQDPQFLISFYEKMQSDKGSIPDRFSAQQFSDYHSELNMSSLELGDSALYFCASSLVRDWEETKYFGPGTRLLVL.